This TCR beta chain emerged from a study of T cell repertoires in cytomegalovirus infection (dated by TCRdb to the late 2010s). Some background on the complete study: Donor HLA type was relevant to the analysis, as public TCR beta signatures indicated carriage of CMV infection together with the matching HLA type.

Sequencing took place on an Illumina HiSeq 1500. TCRdb handled the public reads itself, with Q25 trimming in fastp and clone calling in MiXCR, and kept productive beta chains. All rows with the same CDR3 protein become a single entry with the most common DNA and genes. The sample has fewer than 300,000 distinct CDR3 sequences on record, roughly 24% of them singletons. Approximately 14% of the sample rests with the top ten. This clonotype was seen a handful of times. Its antigen is not yet known. Qualities for individual bases were not recorded, and no much larger clone is one base off. Study-level results and caveats: The ex vivo response was dominated by HLA-C-restricted CMV-specific TCR beta clonotypes, and the single most frequent clonotype in two of eight donors was supplied by these HLA-C-restricted clonotypes. Cumulative frequency of public TCR beta family members discriminated carriers of CMV infection plus the relevant HLA type in this cohort and an independent approximately 350-donor cohort.

The CDR3 sequence holds 14 residues, the cysteine and phenylalanine included. Only the CDR3 part of the read is kept: 42 bases, read in frame from the first base. The CDR1 and CDR2 encoded by the germline V gene are MDHEN and SYDVKM. The germline ends are 13 bases apart after V is trimmed by 4 bases and J by 3 bases. The sequence is built from TRBV28 and TRBJ2-7; matching of 6 bases hints at TRBD2 as the D gene. The material sequenced was PBMCs. This receptor was identified in a human donor in good health (CMV status not recorded). Some clones in this sample may be carry-over from other donors' samples. The DNA sequence is TGTGCCAGCAGTTCCCGGGACTGGGTCTACGAGCAGTACTTC. Translated, this gives CASSSRDWVYEQYF. The full variable domain, with segments outside the CDR3 supplied by the reference TRBV28 and TRBJ2-7 proteins, appears as DVKVTQSSRYLVKRTGEKVFLECVQDMDHENMFWYRQDPGLGLRLIYFSYDVKMKEKGDIPEGYSVSREKKERFSLILESASTNQTSMYLCASSSRDWVYEQYFGPGTRLTVT.